The 9 T cell receptor beta chains listed next were all sequenced from one sample in a study of blood T cell repertoires in COVID-19. Produced via immunoSEQ multiplex PCR; TCRdb's table is partial and in-frame only. The table includes 130,000 to 150,000 clones, over 80% detected once. The sample comprised peripheral blood. Receptors originate from a woman between 50 and 59 years old with acute or convalescent COVID-19.

This clone was observed a single time. The same CDR3 is also encoded by other DNA sequences in this sample. The chain uses TRBV5-1 and TRBJ2-2; possible D gene TRBD1, 6 bases. CDR1 and CDR2 (germline): SGHRS, YFSETQ. V was shortened by 6 bases and J by 0 bases, with 6 bases between the two germline ends. The CDR3 has 13 residues. The CDR3 nucleotides read TGCGCCAGCAACAGGGCGAACACCGGGGAGCTGTTTTTT. Its translation is CASNRANTGELFF.

J is TRBJ1-1 and V is TRBV30; the D gene is possibly TRBD1 (6 bases). Germline V gene lookup returns CDR1 GTSNPN and CDR2 SVGIG (reference sequence). The CDR3 runs 14 residues. The germline V and J ends were trimmed by 8 bases and 4 bases, with 20 bases remaining between them. In nucleotides, the CDR3 is TGTGCCCGAACAGGGAGTTATGGGTCCACTGAAGCTTTCTTT. Encoded protein: CARTGSYGSTEAFF.

The chain is built from TRBV5-4 and TRBJ2-7, with 12 bases fitting TRBD2. This CDR3 has 15 residues. Germline loops: CDR1 SGHNT, CDR2 YYREEE (reference sequence). V gave up 3 bases and J gave up 0 bases; unmatched junction bases: 1. The CDR3 is CASSSSGGGSYEQYF. For the CDR3, the DNA is TGTGCCAGCAGCTCTAGCGGGGGGGGCTCCTACGAGCAGTACTTC.

The DNA of the CDR3 is TGTGCCAGCAGCTTACGGGGACGGGGGGGCCATGAGCAGTTCTTC. It translates to CASSLRGRGGHEQFF. This chain connects TRBV11-3 to TRBJ2-1, with 8 bases lining up with TRBD2. The CDR3 spans 15 residues. In germline, CDR1 is SGHNT, CDR2 YENEEA. Unmatched junction bases numbered 8, after V lost 2 bases and J lost 8 bases.

The CDR3 loop reads CASSLVRGSGNTIYF. In DNA, the CDR3 is TGTGCCAGCAGCTTAGTCAGGGGCTCTGGAAACACCATATATTTT. The chain employs TRBV11-2 and TRBJ1-3, with D possibly TRBD1 on 6 matching bases. CDR3 size: 15 residues. From germline, CDR1 is SGHAT and CDR2 FQNNGV. Trimming stripped 1 base from V and 0 bases from J, with 7 bases between.

The chain couples TRBV7-8 to TRBJ1-6, with TRBD1 matching over 9 bases. This CDR3 spans 14 amino acids. Germline V gives CDR1 SGHVS, CDR2 FQNEAQ. J gave up 6 bases and V 8 bases, and 5 bases lay outside the gene matches. CDR3 bases: TGTGCCAGCTGCAGGACAGGGGTTAATTCACCCCTCCACTTT. It translates to CASCRTGVNSPLHF.

The rearrangement uses TRBV27 and TRBJ2-7, with TRBD2 identical over 7 bases. Per the germline V gene, CDR1 is MNHEY and CDR2 is SMNVEV (reference sequence). This CDR3 comprises 15 residues. The J segment lost 5 bases and the V segment lost 2 bases, leaving 9 bases of the junction unmatched. DNA of the CDR3: TGTGCCAGCAGTTTACTTGCGGGAGTTGCGGACGAGCAGTACTTC. Protein sequence: CASSLLAGVADEQYF.

The chain recombines TRBV6-1 with TRBJ2-1; 7 nucleotides line up with TRBD2. After removal of 2 bases from V and 4 bases from J, the junction contained 8 bases not matched to a gene. This CDR3 has 16 amino acids. Germline CDR1 MNHNS, CDR2 SASEGT. The CDR3 sequence: CASSEHWIAGYNEQFF. In nucleotides, the CDR3 is TGTGCCAGCAGTGAACATTGGATAGCGGGTTACAATGAGCAGTTCTTC.

The chain uses TRBV9 and TRBJ2-7; tentative D call: TRBD2 (7 bases). Trimming removed 0 bases from V and 5 bases from J, with 15 bases in between. From germline, CDR1 is SGDLS and CDR2 YYNGEE. This CDR3 region has 15 residues. This CDR3 is CASSVGGEGGHEQYF. For the CDR3, the DNA is TGTGCCAGCAGCGTAGGTGGGGAGGGGGGCCACGAGCAGTACTTC. Using reference TRBV9 and TRBJ2-7 for the parts outside the CDR3, the full variable domain is DSGVTQTPKHLITATGQRVTLRCSPRSGDLSVYWYQQSLDQGLQFLIQYYNGEERAKGNILERFSAQQFPDLHSELNLSSLELGDSALYFCASSVGGEGGHEQYFGPGTRLTVT.